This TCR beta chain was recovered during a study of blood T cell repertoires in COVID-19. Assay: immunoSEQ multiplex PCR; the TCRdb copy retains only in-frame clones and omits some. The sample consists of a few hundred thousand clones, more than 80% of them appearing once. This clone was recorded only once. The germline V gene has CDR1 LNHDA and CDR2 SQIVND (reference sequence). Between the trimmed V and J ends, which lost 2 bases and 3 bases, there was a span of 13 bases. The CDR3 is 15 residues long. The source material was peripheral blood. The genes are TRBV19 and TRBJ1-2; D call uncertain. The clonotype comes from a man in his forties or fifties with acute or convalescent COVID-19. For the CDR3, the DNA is TGTGCCAGTAGTATAACGCCGGGAGGCGACTATGGCTACACCTTC. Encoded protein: CASSITPGGDYGYTF.